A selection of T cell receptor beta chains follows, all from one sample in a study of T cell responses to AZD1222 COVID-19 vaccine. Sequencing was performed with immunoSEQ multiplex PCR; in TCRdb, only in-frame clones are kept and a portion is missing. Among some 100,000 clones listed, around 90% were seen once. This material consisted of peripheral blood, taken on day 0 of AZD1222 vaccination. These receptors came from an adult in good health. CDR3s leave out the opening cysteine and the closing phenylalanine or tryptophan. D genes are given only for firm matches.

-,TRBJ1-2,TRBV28,ASNAPGQHYGYT
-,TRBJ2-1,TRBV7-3,ASSSQGNTGNEQF
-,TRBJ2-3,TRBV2,ASSVDFRADTQY
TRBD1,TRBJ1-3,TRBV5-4,ASSLVGTGGNTIY
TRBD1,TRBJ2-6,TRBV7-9,ASSLTGVRSGANVLT
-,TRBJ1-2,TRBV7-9,ASSVDLGYGYT
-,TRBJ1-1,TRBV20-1,SASLNTEAF
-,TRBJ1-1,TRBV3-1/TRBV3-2,ASSQDDTHGVDTEAF
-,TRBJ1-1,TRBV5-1,ASSLGPVAGGTEAF
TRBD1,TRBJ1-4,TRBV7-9,ASRGQGATNEKLF
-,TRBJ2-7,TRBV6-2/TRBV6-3,ASSFPLGGVEPYEQY
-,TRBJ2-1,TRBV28,ASSYGLDEQF
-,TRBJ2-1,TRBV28,ASSVLTNNEQF
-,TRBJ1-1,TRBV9,ASSSFGAPTEAF
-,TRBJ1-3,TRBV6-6,ASSFIGASSGNTIY
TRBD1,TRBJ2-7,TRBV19,ASSIGTGGYEQY
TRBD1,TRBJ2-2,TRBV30,AWSLIPGQGPNTGELF
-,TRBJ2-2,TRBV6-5,ASTRTGRTGELF
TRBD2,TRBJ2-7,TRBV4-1,ASSQAPSGEPYEQY
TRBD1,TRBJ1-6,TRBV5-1,ASSLLQGNSPLH
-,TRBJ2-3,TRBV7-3,ASSLVGGSDTQY
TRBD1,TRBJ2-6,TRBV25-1,ATSRDRAYGGANVLT
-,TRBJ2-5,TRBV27,ASARGGQLQETQY
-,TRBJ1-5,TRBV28,ASSSRGVNQPQH
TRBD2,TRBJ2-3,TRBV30,AWSASGRPDTQY
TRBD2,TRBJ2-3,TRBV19,ASSRAHAGGASTDTQY
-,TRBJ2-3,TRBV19,ASSNFPRTDTQY
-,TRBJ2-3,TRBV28,ASSNTGLRLTDTQY
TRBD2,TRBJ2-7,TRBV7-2,ASSLQGSSGGIYEQY
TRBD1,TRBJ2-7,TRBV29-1,SVTGQETYEQY
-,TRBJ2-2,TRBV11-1,ASSPYQNTGELF
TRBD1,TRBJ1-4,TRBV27,ASSSLQTGNNEKLF
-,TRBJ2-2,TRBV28,ASSPAGGGWGTGELF
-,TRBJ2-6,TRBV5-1,ASGVTGTSGANVLT
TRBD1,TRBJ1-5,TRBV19,ASSMRPGQGNQPQH
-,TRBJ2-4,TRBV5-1,ASSLAANQNIQY
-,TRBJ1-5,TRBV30,AWSVRGANQPQH
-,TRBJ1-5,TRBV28,ASSYREDQPQH
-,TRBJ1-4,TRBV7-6,ASSLQPGFNEKLF
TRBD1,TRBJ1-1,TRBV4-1,ASSQEVTGDTEAF
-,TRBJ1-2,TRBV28,ASSLEGGYT
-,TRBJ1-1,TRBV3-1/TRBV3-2,ASSRLGVMNTEAF
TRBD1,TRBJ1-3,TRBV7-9,ASSPMTGDSGNTIY
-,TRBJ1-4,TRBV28,ASSSSGGGGNEKLF
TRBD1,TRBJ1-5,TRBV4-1,ASSRGVGQGFGSNQPQH
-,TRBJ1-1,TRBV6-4,ASSLYSGKRTEAF
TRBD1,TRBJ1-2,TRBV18,ASRPGTGDYGYT
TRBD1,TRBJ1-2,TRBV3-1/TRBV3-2,ASSQRDRPNYGYT
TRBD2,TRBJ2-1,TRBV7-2,ASSLDGAGGYNEQF
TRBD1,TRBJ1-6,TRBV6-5,ASWGQINSPLH
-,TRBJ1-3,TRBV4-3,ASSQEMAYNSGNTIY
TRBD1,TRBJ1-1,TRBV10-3,AIGDRGKRSTEAF
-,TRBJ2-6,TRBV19,ASSPTDPHSGANVLT
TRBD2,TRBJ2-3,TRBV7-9,ASSLDGRGGEDTQY
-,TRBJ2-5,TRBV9,ASSPLWQSETQY
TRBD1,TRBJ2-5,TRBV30,AWSGDRGLEETQY
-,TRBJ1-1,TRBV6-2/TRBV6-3,ASSKNTEAF
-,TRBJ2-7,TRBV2,ASSDDRSNYEQY